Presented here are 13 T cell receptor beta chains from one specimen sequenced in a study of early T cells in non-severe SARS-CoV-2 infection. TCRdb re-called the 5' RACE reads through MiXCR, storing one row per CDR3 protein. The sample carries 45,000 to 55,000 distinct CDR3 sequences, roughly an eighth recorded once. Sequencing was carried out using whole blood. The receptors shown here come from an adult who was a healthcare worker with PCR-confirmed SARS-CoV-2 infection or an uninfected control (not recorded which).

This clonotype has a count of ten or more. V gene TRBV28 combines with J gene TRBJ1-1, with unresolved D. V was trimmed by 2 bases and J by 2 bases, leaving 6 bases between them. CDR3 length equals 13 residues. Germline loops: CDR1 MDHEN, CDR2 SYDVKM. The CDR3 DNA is TGTGCCAGCAGTTTAGCTAGAAACACTGAAGCTTTCTTT. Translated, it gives CASSLARNTEAFF.

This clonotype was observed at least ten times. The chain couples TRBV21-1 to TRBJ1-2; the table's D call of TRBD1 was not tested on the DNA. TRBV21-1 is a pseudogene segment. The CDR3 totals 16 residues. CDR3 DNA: TGTGCCAGCAGCAGAAAACGATTAGGGGGCGCGGCTGGCTACACCTTC. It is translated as CASSRKRLGGAAGYTF.

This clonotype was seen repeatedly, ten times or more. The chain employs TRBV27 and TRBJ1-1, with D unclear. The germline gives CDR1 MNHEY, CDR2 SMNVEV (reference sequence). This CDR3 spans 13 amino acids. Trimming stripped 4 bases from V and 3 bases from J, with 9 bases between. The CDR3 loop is CASSSFRYTEAFF. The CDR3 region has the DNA TGTGCCAGCAGTTCCTTCCGTTACACTGAAGCTTTCTTT.

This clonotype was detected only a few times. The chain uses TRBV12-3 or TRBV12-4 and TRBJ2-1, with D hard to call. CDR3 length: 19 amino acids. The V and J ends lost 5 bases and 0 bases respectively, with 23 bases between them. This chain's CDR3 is CASSPITLLWARSYNEQFF. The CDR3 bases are TGTGCCAGCAGTCCCATAACCCTACTTTGGGCCCGCTCCTACAATGAGCAGTTCTTC.

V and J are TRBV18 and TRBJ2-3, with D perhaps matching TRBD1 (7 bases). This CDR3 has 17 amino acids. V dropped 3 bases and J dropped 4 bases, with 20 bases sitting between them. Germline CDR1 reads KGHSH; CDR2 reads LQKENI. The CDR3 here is CASSPLRAGGMADTQYF. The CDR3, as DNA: TGTGCCAGCTCACCCCTCCGGGCAGGGGGGATGGCAGATACGCAGTATTTT.

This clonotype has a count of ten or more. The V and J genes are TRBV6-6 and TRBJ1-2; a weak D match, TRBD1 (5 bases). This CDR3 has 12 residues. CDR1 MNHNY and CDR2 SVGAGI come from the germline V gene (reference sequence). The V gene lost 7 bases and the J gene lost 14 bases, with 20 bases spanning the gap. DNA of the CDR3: TGTGCCAGCACACTACTCGGACAAGTCGGGACCTTC. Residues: CASTLLGQVGTF.

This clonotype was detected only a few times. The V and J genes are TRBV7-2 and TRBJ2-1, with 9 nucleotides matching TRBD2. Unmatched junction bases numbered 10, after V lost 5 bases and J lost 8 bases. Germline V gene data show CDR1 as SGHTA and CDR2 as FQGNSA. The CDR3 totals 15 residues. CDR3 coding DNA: TGTGCCAGCAGCCCTTTCGCGGGGGGGCGGTATGAGCAGTTCTTC. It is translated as CASSPFAGGRYEQFF.

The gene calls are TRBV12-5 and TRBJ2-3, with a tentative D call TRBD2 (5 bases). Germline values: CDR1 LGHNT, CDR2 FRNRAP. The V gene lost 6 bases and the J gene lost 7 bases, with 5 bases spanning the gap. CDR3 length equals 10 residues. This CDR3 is CASGDYTQYF. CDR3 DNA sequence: TGTGCTAGTGGGGACTATACGCAGTATTTT.

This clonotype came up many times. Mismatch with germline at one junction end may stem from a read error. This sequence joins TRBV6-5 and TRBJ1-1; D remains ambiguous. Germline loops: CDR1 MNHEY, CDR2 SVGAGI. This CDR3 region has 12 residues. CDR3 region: CASSRTNSEAFF. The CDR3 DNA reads TGTGCCAGCAGTCGGACGAACAGTGAAGCTTTCTTT.

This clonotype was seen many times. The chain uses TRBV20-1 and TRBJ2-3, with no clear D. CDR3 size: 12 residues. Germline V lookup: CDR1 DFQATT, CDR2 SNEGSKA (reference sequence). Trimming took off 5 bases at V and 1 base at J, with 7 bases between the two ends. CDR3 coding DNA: TGCAGTGCTCCAAGGGGCACAGATACGCAGTATTTT. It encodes CSAPRGTDTQYF.

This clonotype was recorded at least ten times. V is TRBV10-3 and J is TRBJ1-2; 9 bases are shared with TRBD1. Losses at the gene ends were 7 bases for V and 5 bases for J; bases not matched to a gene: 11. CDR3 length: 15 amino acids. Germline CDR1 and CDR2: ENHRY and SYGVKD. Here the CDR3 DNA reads TGTGCCATCAACCCGGGACAGGGAGAAAAATATGGCTACACCTTC. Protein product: CAINPGQGEKYGYTF.

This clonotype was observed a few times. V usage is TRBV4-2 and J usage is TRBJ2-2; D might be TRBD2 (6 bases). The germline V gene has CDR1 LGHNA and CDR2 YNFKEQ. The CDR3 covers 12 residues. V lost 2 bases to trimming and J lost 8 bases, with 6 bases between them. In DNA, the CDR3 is TGTGCCAGCAGCCAAAGCGGGGGGGAGCTGTTTTTT. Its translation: CASSQSGGELFF.

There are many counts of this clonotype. The CDR3 DNA reads TGTGCCAGTAGTACCGGACGGAACTATGGCTACACCTTC. As protein: CASSTGRNYGYTF. The genes are TRBV19 and TRBJ1-2; D unresolved. The CDR3 sequence is 13 residues long. The germline CDR1 and CDR2 sequences are LNHDA and SQIVND (reference sequence). Trimming stripped 4 bases from V and 2 bases from J, with 8 bases between.